This T cell receptor (beta chain) is drawn from a study of T cell changes during pregnancy in multiple sclerosis. V shed 4 bases and J shed 6 bases, with 15 bases lying between them. Germline-derived CDR1 and CDR2 are MNHEY and SVGAGI. CDR3 length: 14 residues. The repertoire was sequenced with immunoSEQ multiplex PCR; TCRdb's copy has only in-frame clones and lacks some. This table has approximately 50,000 clones, about nine tenths appearing once. This sequence joins TRBV6-5 and TRBJ1-1, with D uncertain. Sequencing used CD4+ T cells from peripheral blood mononuclear cells, obtained after pregnancy. The receptor was isolated from a female donor in good health, enrolled as a control in a pregnancy study. For the CDR3, the DNA is TGTGCCAGCAGTTTGGCACCGGGTCATTCTGAAGCTTTCTTT. The encoded protein is CASSLAPGHSEAFF.